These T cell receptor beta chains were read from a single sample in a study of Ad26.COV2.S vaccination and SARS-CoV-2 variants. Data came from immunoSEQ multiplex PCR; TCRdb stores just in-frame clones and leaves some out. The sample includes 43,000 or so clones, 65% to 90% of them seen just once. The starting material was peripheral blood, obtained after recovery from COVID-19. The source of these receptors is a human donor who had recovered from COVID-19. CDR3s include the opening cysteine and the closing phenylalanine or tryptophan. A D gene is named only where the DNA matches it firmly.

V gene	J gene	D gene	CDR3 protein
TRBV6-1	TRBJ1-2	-	CASSELYTGEYGYTF
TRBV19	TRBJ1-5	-	CASSMQDSNQPQHF
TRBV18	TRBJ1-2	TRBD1	CASSPFRTGGDYGYTF
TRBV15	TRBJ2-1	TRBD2	CATNAGSGIYNEQFF
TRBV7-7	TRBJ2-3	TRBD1	CASSPGTGGTDTQYF
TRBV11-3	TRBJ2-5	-	CASSPRGGETQYF
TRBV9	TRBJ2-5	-	CASSVGRGGGETQYF
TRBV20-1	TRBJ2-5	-	CSASTLRDSGETQYF
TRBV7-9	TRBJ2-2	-	CASSLAAGDGELFF
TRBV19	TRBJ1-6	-	CASRPSDRQGNPNSPLHF
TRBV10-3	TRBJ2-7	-	CAIGEGGSYEQYF
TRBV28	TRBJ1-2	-	CASIAGSYGYTF
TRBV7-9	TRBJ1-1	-	CASTGRNTEAFF
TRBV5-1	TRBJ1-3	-	CASSLQGVSGNTIYF
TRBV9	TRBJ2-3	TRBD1	CASSGQGRDTQYF
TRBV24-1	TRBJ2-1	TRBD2	CATSRLAGGDYNEQFF
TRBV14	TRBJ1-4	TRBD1	CASSQVGSGGPEKLFF
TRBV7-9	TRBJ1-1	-	CASSLEGAEAFF